Below are 19 T cell receptor beta chains sequenced from a single sample in a study of blood T cell repertoires in COVID-19. The protocol was immunoSEQ multiplex PCR, while the TCRdb copy is restricted to in-frame clones and leaves out a portion. Of 150,000 to 190,000 clones listed, about four fifths were seen once; the top ten hold 3.7%. What was sequenced was peripheral blood. These receptors originate from a woman of 80 years or more with acute or convalescent COVID-19.

This clone occurred many times. The rearrangement joins TRBV5-1 to TRBJ1-1, with D unclear. V lost 0 bases, J lost 0 bases, and 6 bases lay in between. CDR1 and CDR2 (germline): SGHRS, YFSETQ. The CDR3 is 14 residues long. The CDR3 DNA sequence: TGCGCCAGCAGCTTGGACAGAATGAACACTGAAGCTTTCTTT. This encodes CASSLDRMNTEAFF.

This clone was counted only a few times. The chain combines TRBV2 with TRBJ1-1; 9 bases line up with TRBD1. Unmatched junction bases numbered 4, after V lost 6 bases and J lost 5 bases. This CDR3 has 13 amino acids. CDR1 SNHLY and CDR2 FYNNEI come from the germline V gene. CDR3 in DNA: TGTGCCAGCAGCGCGGACAGGGGAACTGAAGCTTTCTTT. It is translated as CASSADRGTEAFF.

The chain combines TRBV5-1 with TRBJ2-3; 8 nucleotides agree with TRBD1. Germline-derived CDR1 and CDR2 are SGHRS and YFSETQ. Trimming took 5 bases from V and 2 from J; bases not matched to a gene: 10. This CDR3 is built from 16 residues. The CDR3 coding sequence is TGCGCCAGCAGACTGGGACACAGGGGGACCACAGATACGCAGTATTTT. Translating gives CASRLGHRGTTDTQYF.

The V and J genes are TRBV2 and TRBJ1-1; TRBD1 is a possible D gene (5 bases). The CDR3 is 15 amino acids. The germline V gene encodes CDR1 SNHLY and CDR2 FYNNEI. With 4 bases removed from V and 0 bases from J, the gap between germline ends came to 12 bases. The CDR3 coding sequence is TGTGCCAGCAGTGCCAGGGATAACATGAACACTGAAGCTTTCTTT. Its translation: CASSARDNMNTEAFF.

The chain combines TRBV12-3 or TRBV12-4 with TRBJ2-2, with D possibly matching TRBD2 (6 bases). The V end lost 7 bases, the J end lost 6 bases, and 12 bases lay between the germline ends. The length of the CDR3 is 13 residues. CDR3 amino acids: CASTMREAGELFF. For the CDR3, the DNA is TGTGCCAGCACCATGAGGGAGGCCGGGGAGCTGTTTTTT.

J is TRBJ1-3 and V is TRBV6-1, with D maybe TRBD1 (6 bases). Germline lookup yields CDR1 MNHNS and CDR2 SASEGT. V shed 4 bases and J shed 4 bases, with 17 bases lying between them. The CDR3 is 16 residues long. In DNA, the CDR3 is TGTGCCAGCAGTGCAAGCGGGGACATTCGCGGAAACACCATATATTTT. It encodes CASSASGDIRGNTIYF.

J is TRBJ1-2 and V is TRBV5-1; TRBD1 matches 11 bases. In germline, CDR1 is SGHRS, CDR2 YFSETQ. This CDR3 comprises 16 residues. The J segment lost 1 base and the V segment lost 3 bases, leaving 5 bases of the junction unmatched. The CDR3 loop reads CASSYGQGAINYGYTF. CDR3 DNA: TGCGCCAGCAGCTATGGACAGGGGGCGATTAACTATGGCTACACCTTC.

The V and J genes are TRBV29-1 and TRBJ1-4, with TRBD1 matching 10 bases. The CDR3 consists of 14 residues. The germline V gene has CDR1 SQVTM and CDR2 ANQGSEA. The trim removed 0 bases at V and 8 bases at J, leaving 3 bases unmatched. The CDR3 sequence is CSVEDGTGVEKLFF. In nucleotides, the CDR3 is TGCAGCGTTGAAGACGGGACAGGGGTCGAAAAACTGTTTTTT. The variable domain in full, with the rest retrieved from reference TRBV29-1 and TRBJ1-4, is SAVISQKPSRDICQRGTSLTIQCQVDSQVTMMFWYRQQPGQSLTLIATANQGSEATYESGFVIDKFPISRPNLTFSTLTVSNMSPEDSSIYLCSVEDGTGVEKLFFGSGTQLSVL.

This clone came up once. Other DNA sequences in the sample encode the same CDR3. The chain uses TRBV5-1 and TRBJ2-1, with D tentatively TRBD1 (5 bases). The germline CDR1 and CDR2 sequences are SGHRS and YFSETQ. V was shortened by 0 bases and J by 0 bases, with 7 bases between the two germline ends. This CDR3 comprises 15 residues. In DNA, the CDR3 is TGCGCCAGCAGCTTGGGGGGCAGCTCCTACAATGAGCAGTTCTTC. It yields the protein CASSLGGSSYNEQFF.

The rearrangement links TRBV27 to TRBJ1-6, with D tentatively TRBD1 (6 bases). This CDR3 contains 14 residues. The V end was cut by 8 bases, the J end by 8 bases, with 16 bases between. CDR1 and CDR2 from the germline V gene are MNHEY and SMNVEV (reference sequence). CDR3 residues: CASRGGIGHSPLHF. The CDR3 DNA reads as TGTGCCAGCCGAGGGGGTATTGGACATTCACCCCTCCACTTT.

The chain combines TRBV7-9 with TRBJ2-7; D may be TRBD2 (5 bases). Looked up from germline, CDR1 is SEHNR and CDR2 is FQNEAQ (reference sequence). The CDR3 consists of 14 residues. Trimming pared 7 bases from V and 4 bases from J, leaving 17 bases between. For the CDR3, the DNA is TGTGCCAGCACCCCCGCGGGTGGTTTATACGAGCAGTACTTC. Protein: CASTPAGGLYEQYF.

CDR3 nucleotides: TGTGCCAGTAGGTACAGGGGGCGAGACGAGCAGTACTTC. It encodes CASRYRGRDEQYF. This rearrangement joins TRBV19 to TRBJ2-7; 9 nucleotides align to TRBD1. CDR1 and CDR2 from the germline V gene are LNHDA and SQIVND (reference sequence). The CDR3 covers 13 residues. J was trimmed by 5 bases and V by 6 bases; bases with no gene match: 5.

V is TRBV18 and J is TRBJ2-7; TRBD2 matches 14 bases. The CDR3 contains 17 residues. The germline V gene has CDR1 KGHSH and CDR2 LQKENI. V trimming: 6 bases; J trimming: 5 bases; junction bases outside the gene matches: 12. CDR3 amino acids: CASSTGPGTSGSHEQYF. CDR3 DNA sequence: TGTGCCAGCTCTACGGGCCCCGGGACTAGCGGGAGCCACGAGCAGTACTTC. Full variable domain (remainder filled in from reference TRBV18 and TRBJ2-7): NAGVMQNPRHLVRRRGQEARLRCSPMKGHSHVYWYRQLPEEGLKFMVYLQKENIIDESGMPKERFSAEFPKEGPSILRIQQVVRGDSAAYFCASSTGPGTSGSHEQYFGPGTRLTVT.

The V gene is TRBV24-1, the J gene TRBJ2-1; TRBD2 might be the D (6 bases). V was clipped by 2 bases and J by 9 bases, with 13 bases between them. This CDR3 comprises 14 residues. Germline lookup yields CDR1 KGHDR and CDR2 SFDVKD. This chain's CDR3 is CATSDSSASVEQFF. In nucleotides, the CDR3 is TGTGCCACCAGTGATTCATCGGCTAGCGTTGAGCAGTTCTTC.

This clone was recorded once. This rearrangement joins TRBV30 to TRBJ2-1, with D perhaps TRBD1 (5 bases). Germline assignment: CDR1 GTSNPN and CDR2 SVGIG (reference sequence). The CDR3 sequence is 12 residues long. V was cut by 4 bases and J by 10 bases, with 14 bases left in between. CDR3 sequence reads: CAWTQNGQEQFF. CDR3 bases: TGTGCCTGGACCCAAAACGGACAAGAGCAGTTCTTC.

The genes are TRBV5-1 and TRBJ2-2; D is unresolved. V gave up 1 base and J gave up 1 base, with 8 bases separating them. CDR1 is SGHRS, CDR2 YFSETQ, per germline. The CDR3 spans 15 residues. In DNA, the CDR3 is TGCGCCAGCAGCTTGAGTGACTTGAACACCGGGGAGCTGTTTTTT. This codes for CASSLSDLNTGELFF. The full variable domain, rest sourced from reference TRBV5-1 and TRBJ2-2, is KAGVTQTPRYLIKTRGQQVTLSCSPISGHRSVSWYQQTPGQGLQFLFEYFSETQRNKGNFPGRFSGRQFSNSRSEMNVSTLELGDSALYLCASSLSDLNTGELFFGEGSRLTVL.

The chain is built from TRBV3-1 (or the pseudogene TRBV3-2) and TRBJ2-2, with D possibly TRBD1 on 6 matching bases. This CDR3 region has 17 residues. Deletions cut 2 bases from V and 1 base from J, with 14 bases between. CDR1 and CDR2 from the germline V gene are LGHDT and YNNKEL (reference sequence). DNA of the CDR3: TGTGCCAGCAGCCAAATCGGAGGCAGGGGGAACACCGGGGAGCTGTTTTTT. Translating gives CASSQIGGRGNTGELFF.

The V call is TRBV6-5, the J call TRBJ1-5; perhaps TRBD1 as D (5 bases). This CDR3 is built from 14 residues. Germline V gene data show CDR1 as MNHEY and CDR2 as SVGAGI. The V end was cut by 6 bases, the J end by 0 bases, with 9 bases between. CDR3 loop: CASRGQNSNQPQHF. The CDR3 bases are TGTGCCAGCAGAGGACAAAATAGCAATCAGCCCCAGCATTTT.

This chain uses TRBV19 with TRBJ1-5; D is uncertain. This CDR3 has 14 residues. Germline values: CDR1 LNHDA, CDR2 SQIVND (reference sequence). V shed 6 bases and J shed 2 bases, with 11 bases lying between them. CDR3 region: CASSPSWGNQPQHF. The CDR3 DNA is TGTGCCAGTAGCCCTAGCTGGGGCAATCAGCCCCAGCATTTT.